Listed below are T cell receptor beta chains from one sample, sequenced in a study of blood T cell repertoires in COVID-19. The protocol was immunoSEQ multiplex PCR, while the TCRdb copy is restricted to in-frame clones and leaves out a portion. The sample yields 90,000 to 120,000 clones, around 90% seen once. The source material was peripheral blood. These receptor sequences come from a woman in her twenties or thirties with acute or convalescent COVID-19. Each CDR3 is given with its conserved first and last residue. Each record gives: V gene, CDR3 protein.

>TRBV15
CATSLTGHEAETQYF
>TRBV28
CASSLPDTVDNEQFF
>TRBV3-1/TRBV3-2
CASSQGRSNQPQHF
>TRBV13
CASSSAVASGNTIYF
>TRBV6-4
CASSDSVWGGISYNEQFF
>TRBV29-1
CSVDRNTEAFF
>TRBV29-1
CSVQFDSNQPQHF
>TRBV5-1
CASSSSSGGNTIYF
>TRBV21-1
CASGAGLSYEQYF
>TRBV6-5
CASSRDRGDAEAFF
>TRBV5-6
CASSAGRPYEQYF
>TRBV7-2
CASRLGQGAWTEAFF
>TRBV5-4
CASSLGTGASSGYTF
>TRBV30
CAWRRVPSGGYTF
>TRBV14
CATGDGGLNYGYTF
>TRBV4-3
CASSTSLPSGAYNEQFF
>TRBV6-2/TRBV6-3
CASSYDYSPLHF
>TRBV21-1
CASSARKGRKGDYTGELFF
>TRBV20-1
CSASSLREGPRYEQYF
>TRBV7-9
CASSLVGNPSTDTQYF
>TRBV3-1/TRBV3-2
CASSQGEGRLSGNYEQYF
>TRBV6-4
CASSDPVCNQPQHF
>TRBV7-8
CASSLRTGNTEAFF
>TRBV6-1
CASSERGSYSPLHF
>TRBV19
CASGQPNQPQHF
>TRBV24-1
CATSDRYRGYGYTF
>TRBV28
CASKSGGTFSGQPQHF
>TRBV6-2/TRBV6-3
CASSRQSPGQGVEKLFF
>TRBV19
CASTSGTSGSTDTQYF
>TRBV2
CASSVDRVTNGPDGYTF
>TRBV24-1
CATSGTGAGDEQFF
>TRBV9
CASSVGLTYNEQFF
>TRBV5-1
CASRIRVDRALTGELFF
>TRBV5-6
CASSLGVSGELFF
>TRBV5-1
CASSLGYQGAANYGYTF
>TRBV11-3
CASSSLFDYGYTF